This T cell receptor beta chain was profiled in a study of T cells in women clearing cervical HPV infection. As for the study in general: Case blood drawn at lesion detection; control blood after infection cleared. Cases' blood sampling followed lesion detection by median approximately 150 days (90 to 200). The study's findings and limits: Cases and controls were distinguished at AUC 0.83 by richness and V genes. CIN3+ cases had significantly higher TCR richness than controls; evenness did not differ.

Assay: immunoSEQ multiplex PCR; the TCRdb copy retains only in-frame clones and omits some. The sample has tens of thousands of clones. On this clone: The target antigen is unknown. The read gets to within 3 residues of the CDR3 end, and the germline J gene fills in the rest.

This CDR3 region has 14 residues. The germline CDR1 and CDR2 sequences are SGHRS and YFSETQ. Germline trimming cut 9 bases from V and 1 base from J; bases unmatched to any gene: 9. The V and J genes are TRBV5-1 and TRBJ1-1, with TRBD1 matching 7 bases. Sequencing used blood buffy coat. The TCR comes from a woman aged 18-69 years with a cervical HPV16 infection that either progressed to CIN3+ or cleared (not recorded which). The CDR3 protein is CATATGAPNTEAFF. CDR3 bases read: TGCGCCACAGCAACAGGGGCGCCGAACACTGAA.